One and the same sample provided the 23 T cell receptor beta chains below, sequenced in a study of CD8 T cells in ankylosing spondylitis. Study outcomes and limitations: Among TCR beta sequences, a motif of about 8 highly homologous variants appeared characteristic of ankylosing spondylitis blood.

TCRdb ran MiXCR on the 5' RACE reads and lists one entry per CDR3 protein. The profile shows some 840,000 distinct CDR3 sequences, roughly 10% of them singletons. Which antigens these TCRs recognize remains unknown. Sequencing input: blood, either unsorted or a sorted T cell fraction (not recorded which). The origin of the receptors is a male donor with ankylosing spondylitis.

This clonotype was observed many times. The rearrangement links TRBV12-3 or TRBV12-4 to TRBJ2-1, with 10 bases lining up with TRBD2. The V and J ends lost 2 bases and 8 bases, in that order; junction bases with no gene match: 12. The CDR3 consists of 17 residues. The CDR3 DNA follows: TGTGCCAGCAGTTTATTGTCTAGCGGGGGCCTAGTCTATGAGCAGTTCTTC. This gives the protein CASSLLSSGGLVYEQFF.

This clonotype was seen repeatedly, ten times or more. CDR3 residues: CASSAGQGISQPQHF. CDR3 in DNA: TGTGCCAGCAGTGCGGGACAGGGTATATCTCAGCCCCAGCATTTT. The chain uses TRBV6-1 and TRBJ1-5; 9 bases agree with TRBD1. The J segment lost 6 bases and the V segment lost 4 bases, leaving 7 bases of the junction unmatched. The CDR3 has 15 residues. The germline CDR1 and CDR2 sequences are MNHNS and SASEGT.

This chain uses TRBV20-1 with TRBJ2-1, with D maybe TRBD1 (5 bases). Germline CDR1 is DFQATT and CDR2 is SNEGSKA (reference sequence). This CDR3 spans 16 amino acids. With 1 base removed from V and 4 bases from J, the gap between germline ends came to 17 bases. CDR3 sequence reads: CSARAAQGKPYNEQFF. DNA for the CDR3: TGCAGTGCTAGAGCTGCCCAGGGTAAGCCATACAATGAGCAGTTCTTC.

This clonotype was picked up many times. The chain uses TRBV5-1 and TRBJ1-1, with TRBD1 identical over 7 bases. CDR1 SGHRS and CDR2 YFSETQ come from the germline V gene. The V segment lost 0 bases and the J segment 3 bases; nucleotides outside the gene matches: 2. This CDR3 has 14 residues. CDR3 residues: CASSLGDRDTEAFF. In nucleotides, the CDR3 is TGCGCCAGCAGCTTGGGAGACAGGGACACTGAAGCTTTCTTT.

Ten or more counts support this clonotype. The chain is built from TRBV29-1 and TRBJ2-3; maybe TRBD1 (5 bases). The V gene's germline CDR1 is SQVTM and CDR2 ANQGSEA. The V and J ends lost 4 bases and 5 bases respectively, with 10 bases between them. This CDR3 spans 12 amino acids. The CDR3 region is CSVAPGIDTQYF. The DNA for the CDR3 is TGCAGCGTTGCTCCAGGGATAGATACGCAGTATTTT.

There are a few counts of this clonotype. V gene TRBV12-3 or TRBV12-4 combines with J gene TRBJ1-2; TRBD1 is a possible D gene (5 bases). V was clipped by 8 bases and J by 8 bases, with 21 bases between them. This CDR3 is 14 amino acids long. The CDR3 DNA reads TGTGCCAGCCGCCCGGAGATAGGGGCGGGCGGCTACACCTTC. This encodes CASRPEIGAGGYTF.

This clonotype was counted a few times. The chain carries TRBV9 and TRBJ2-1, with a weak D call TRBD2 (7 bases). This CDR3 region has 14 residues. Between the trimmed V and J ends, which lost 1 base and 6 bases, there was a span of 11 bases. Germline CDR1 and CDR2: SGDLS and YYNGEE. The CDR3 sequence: CASSVYGGRNEQFF. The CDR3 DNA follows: TGTGCCAGCAGCGTATACGGGGGGCGCAATGAGCAGTTCTTC. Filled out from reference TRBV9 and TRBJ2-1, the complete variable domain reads DSGVTQTPKHLITATGQRVTLRCSPRSGDLSVYWYQQSLDQGLQFLIQYYNGEERAKGNILERFSAQQFPDLHSELNLSSLELGDSALYFCASSVYGGRNEQFFGPGTRLTVL.

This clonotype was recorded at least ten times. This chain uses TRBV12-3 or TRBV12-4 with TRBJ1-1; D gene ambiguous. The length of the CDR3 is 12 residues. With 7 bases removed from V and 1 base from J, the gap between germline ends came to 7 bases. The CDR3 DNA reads TGTGCCAGCACCCCTGGGAACACTGAAGCTTTCTTT. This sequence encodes CASTPGNTEAFF.

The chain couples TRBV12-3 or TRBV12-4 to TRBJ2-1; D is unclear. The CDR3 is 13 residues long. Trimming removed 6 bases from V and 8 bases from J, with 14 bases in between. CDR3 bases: TGTGCCAGCAGGGTCGTGGCTACCTATGAGCAGTTCTTC. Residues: CASRVVATYEQFF.

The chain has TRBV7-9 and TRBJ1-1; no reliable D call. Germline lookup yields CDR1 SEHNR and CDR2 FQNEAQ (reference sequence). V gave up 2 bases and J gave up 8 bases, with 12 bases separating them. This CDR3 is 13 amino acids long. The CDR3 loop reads CASSLFERMEAFF. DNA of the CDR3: TGTGCCAGCAGCTTATTTGAACGGATGGAAGCTTTCTTT.

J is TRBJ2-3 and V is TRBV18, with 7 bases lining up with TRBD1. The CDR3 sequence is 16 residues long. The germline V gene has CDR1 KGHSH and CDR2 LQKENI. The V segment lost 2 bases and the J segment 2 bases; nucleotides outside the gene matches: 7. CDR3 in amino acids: CASSPVQGVITDTQYF. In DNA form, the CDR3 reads TGTGCCAGCTCACCAGTCCAGGGGGTGATCACAGATACGCAGTATTTT.

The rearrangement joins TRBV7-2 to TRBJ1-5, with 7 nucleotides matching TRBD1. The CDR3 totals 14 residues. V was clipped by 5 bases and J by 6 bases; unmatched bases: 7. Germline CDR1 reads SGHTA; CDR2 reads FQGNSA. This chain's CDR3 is CASSQGGGGQPQHF. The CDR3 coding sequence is TGTGCCAGCAGCCAGGGAGGGGGCGGTCAGCCCCAGCATTTT.

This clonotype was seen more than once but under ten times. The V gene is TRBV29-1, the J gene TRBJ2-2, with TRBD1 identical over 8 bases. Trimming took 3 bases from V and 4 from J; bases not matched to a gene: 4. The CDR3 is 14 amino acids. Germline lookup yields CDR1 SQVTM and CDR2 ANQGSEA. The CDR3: CSVDQGASTGELFF. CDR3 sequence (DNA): TGCAGCGTTGATCAGGGGGCGAGCACCGGGGAGCTGTTTTTT.

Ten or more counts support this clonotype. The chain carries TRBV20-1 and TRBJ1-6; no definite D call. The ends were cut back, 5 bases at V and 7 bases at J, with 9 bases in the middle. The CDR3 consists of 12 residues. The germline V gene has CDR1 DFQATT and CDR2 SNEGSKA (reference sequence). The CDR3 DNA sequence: TGCAGTGCTGAGGAGCGGAATTCACCCCTCCACTTT. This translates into CSAEERNSPLHF.

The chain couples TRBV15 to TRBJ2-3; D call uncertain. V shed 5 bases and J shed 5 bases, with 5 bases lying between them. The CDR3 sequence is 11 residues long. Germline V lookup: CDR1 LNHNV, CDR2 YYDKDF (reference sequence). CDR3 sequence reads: CATSLQDTQYF. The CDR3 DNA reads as TGTGCCACCAGCTTACAAGATACGCAGTATTTT. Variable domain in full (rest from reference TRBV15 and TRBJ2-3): DAMVIQNPRYQVTQFGKPVTLSCSQTLNHNVMYWYQQKSSQAPKLLFHYYDKDFNNEADTPDNFQSRRPNTSFCFLDIRSPGLGDTAMYLCATSLQDTQYFGPGTRLTVL.

DNA of the CDR3: TGTGCTTTCAAGGTAGCGGGGGGGTCTGAGCAGTTCTTC. Its protein product is CAFKVAGGSEQFF. The chain has TRBV6-6 and TRBJ2-1; 11 bases are a match to TRBD2. Germline CDR1 reads MNHNY; CDR2 reads SVGAGI (reference sequence). This CDR3 spans 13 amino acids.

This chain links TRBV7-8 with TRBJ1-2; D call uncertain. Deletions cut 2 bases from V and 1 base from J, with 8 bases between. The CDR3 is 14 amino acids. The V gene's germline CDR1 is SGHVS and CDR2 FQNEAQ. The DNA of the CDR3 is TGTGCCAGCAGCTTAAGGTCAAGTAACTATGGCTACACCTTC. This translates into CASSLRSSNYGYTF. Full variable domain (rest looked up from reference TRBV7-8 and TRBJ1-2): GAGVSQSPRYKVAKRGQDVALRCDPISGHVSLFWYQQALGQGPEFLTYFQNEAQLDKSGLPSDRFFAERPEGSVSTLKIQRTQQEDSAVYLCASSLRSSNYGYTFGSGTRLTVV.

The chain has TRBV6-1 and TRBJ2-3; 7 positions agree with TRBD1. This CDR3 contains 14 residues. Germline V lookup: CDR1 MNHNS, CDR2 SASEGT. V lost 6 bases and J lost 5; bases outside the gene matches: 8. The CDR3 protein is CASRRQGLKDTQYF. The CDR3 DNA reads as TGTGCCAGCAGACGACAGGGTCTCAAAGATACGCAGTATTTT.

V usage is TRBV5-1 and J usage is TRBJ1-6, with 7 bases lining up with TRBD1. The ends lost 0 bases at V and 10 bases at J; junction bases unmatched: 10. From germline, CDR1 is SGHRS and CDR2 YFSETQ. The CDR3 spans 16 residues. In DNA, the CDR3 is TGCGCCAGCAGCTTGGTTCCCCGGACAGGCGGCTCACCCCTCCACTTT. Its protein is CASSLVPRTGGSPLHF.

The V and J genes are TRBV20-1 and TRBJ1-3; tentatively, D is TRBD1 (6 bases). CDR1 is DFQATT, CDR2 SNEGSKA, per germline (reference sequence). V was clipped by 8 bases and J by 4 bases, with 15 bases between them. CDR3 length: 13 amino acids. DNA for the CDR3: TGCAGTCTGGACAAAAGGGGGGGAAACACCATATATTTT. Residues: CSLDKRGGNTIYF.

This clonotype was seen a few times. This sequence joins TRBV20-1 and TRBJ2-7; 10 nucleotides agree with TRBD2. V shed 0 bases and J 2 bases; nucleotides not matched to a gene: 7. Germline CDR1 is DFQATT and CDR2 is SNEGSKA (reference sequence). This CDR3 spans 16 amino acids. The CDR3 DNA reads TGCAGTGCTAGAGAAGATAGCGGGAGGAGGACCTACGAGCAGTACTTC. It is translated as CSAREDSGRRTYEQYF.

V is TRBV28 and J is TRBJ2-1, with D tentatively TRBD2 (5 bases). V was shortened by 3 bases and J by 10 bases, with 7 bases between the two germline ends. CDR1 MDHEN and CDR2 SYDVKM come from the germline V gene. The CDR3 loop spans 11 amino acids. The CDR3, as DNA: TGTGCCAGCAGTTTGAGGAGGGAGCAGTTCTTC. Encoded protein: CASSLRREQFF.

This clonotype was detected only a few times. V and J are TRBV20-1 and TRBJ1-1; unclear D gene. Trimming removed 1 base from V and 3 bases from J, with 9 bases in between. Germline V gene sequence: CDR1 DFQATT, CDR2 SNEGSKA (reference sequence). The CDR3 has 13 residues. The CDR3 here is CSARGAAYTEAFF. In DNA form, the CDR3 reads TGCAGTGCTAGAGGGGCAGCCTACACTGAAGCTTTCTTT.